This passage covers 18 T cell receptor beta chains from one sample sequenced in a study of T cells expressing NK-cell markers. TCRdb reworked the 5' RACE reads into one entry per CDR3 protein, no DNA. The specimen's table records over 200,000 distinct CDR3 sequences. Sequenced input: blood T cells: a sorted CD56 or NKG2C T cell subset, CD4+ or CD8+ T cells, or bulk PBMC T cells (not recorded which). The receptors here all came from a man younger than 35 in good health.

The chain couples TRBV10-3 to TRBJ2-7; as DNA is missing, the TRBD1 call by TCRdb cannot be tested. CDR1 is ENHRY, CDR2 SYGVKD, per germline. The CDR3 has 13 residues. The CDR3 sequence: CAIGVGGSGEQYF.

The genes are TRBV6-5 and TRBJ2-1; the TCRdb D gene call, TRBD1, has no DNA to confirm it. The CDR3 extends over 16 amino acids. From germline, CDR1 is MNHEY and CDR2 SVGAGI. The CDR3: CASSSGQGAGAFEQFF.

This chain connects TRBV11-3 to TRBJ2-3; with no DNA, the TCRdb D assignment of TRBD1 cannot be verified. There are 14 residues in the CDR3. Per the germline V gene, CDR1 is SGHNT and CDR2 is YENEEA. CDR3 sequence: CASGLGAGLDTQYF.

V and J are TRBV29-1 and TRBJ2-1; TCRdb lists TRBD2, though no DNA is available to test this call. There are 14 residues in the CDR3. Germline-derived CDR1 and CDR2 are SQVTM and ANQGSEA. The CDR3 loop is CSVEGLAKNNEQFF.

V is TRBV4-3 and J is TRBJ2-3; the TCRdb call, TRBD2, lacks DNA for checking. CDR1 and CDR2 from the germline V gene are LGHNA and YSLEER. The CDR3 covers 16 residues. The CDR3 protein is CASSLKAGPGGDTQYF.

The chain has TRBV20-1 and TRBJ2-1; absent DNA, TCRdb's TRBD1 call cannot be checked. This CDR3 is built from 14 residues. Per germline, CDR1 DFQATT and CDR2 SNEGSKA (reference sequence). CDR3 loop: CSARLPGAPYEQFF.

The V call is TRBV5-5, the J call TRBJ2-3. Germline V gives CDR1 SGHKS, CDR2 YYEKEE (reference sequence). The CDR3 spans 15 residues. The CDR3 reads CASSSAAGGTDTQYF.

This chain connects TRBV10-3 to TRBJ1-1. Germline V lookup: CDR1 ENHRY, CDR2 SYGVKD. The CDR3 contains 16 residues. The CDR3 loop reads CAISERQGGTNTEAFF.

V gene TRBV25-1 combines with J gene TRBJ1-3. This CDR3 is 14 amino acids long. Germline CDR1 MGHDK, CDR2 SYGVNS. CDR3 residues: CASSVGSSGNTIYF.

The V call is TRBV19, the J call TRBJ2-6; TCRdb names TRBD1, which stays unverified in the absence of DNA. The V gene's germline CDR1 is LNHDA and CDR2 SQIVND (reference sequence). The CDR3 spans 14 residues. CDR3 loop: CASNQPGHDNVLTF.

The chain joins TRBV12-3 or TRBV12-4 to TRBJ1-6. This CDR3 spans 12 amino acids. CDR3 in amino acids: CASRGGVTPLHF.

The CDR3 here is CASSLGQGGDQETQYF. V is TRBV12-3 or TRBV12-4 and J is TRBJ2-5; without DNA, the TCRdb call of TRBD1 cannot be checked. The CDR3 covers 16 residues.

This rearrangement joins TRBV12-3 or TRBV12-4 to TRBJ2-2; TCRdb proposes TRBD1, but this gene call is untestable without DNA. This CDR3 spans 17 amino acids. CDR3 in amino acids: CASSLSSGRVETGELFF.

CDR3 in amino acids: CASGGAARSYEQYF. J is TRBJ2-7 and V is TRBV27; TCRdb's D call of TRBD1 is untestable without DNA. Germline CDR1 reads MNHEY; CDR2 reads SMNVEV (reference sequence). The CDR3 extends over 14 amino acids.

The V call is TRBV5-1, the J call TRBJ1-6; the D gene TCRdb calls, TRBD1, cannot be checked with no DNA. Germline assignment: CDR1 SGHRS and CDR2 YFSETQ. This CDR3 has 14 amino acids. The CDR3 sequence is CASSLRQGGSPLHF.

The chain is built from TRBV20-1 and TRBJ2-3; lacking DNA, the TRBD2 call made by TCRdb goes unchecked. There are 15 residues in the CDR3. CDR1 and CDR2 (germline): DFQATT, SNEGSKA (reference sequence). This chain's CDR3 is CSASRGLAGDDTQYF.

V is TRBV4-3 and J is TRBJ2-2; TCRdb picks TRBD1, but there is no DNA to check that call. The CDR3 covers 14 residues. In germline, CDR1 is LGHNA, CDR2 YSLEER. CDR3 region: CASSRGPGTGELFF.

The chain has TRBV30 and TRBJ1-5. The CDR3 loop spans 14 amino acids. Germline assignment: CDR1 GTSNPN and CDR2 SVGIG (reference sequence). The CDR3 is CAWSVLAGNQPQHF.